The TCR beta chain under discussion was sequenced for a study of blood T cell repertoires in COVID-19. About the research overall: Samples came from the United States, Italy and Spain, spanning acute and convalescent COVID-19.

This CDR3 spans 15 amino acids. In germline, CDR1 is KGHDR, CDR2 SFDVKD. The V segment lost 9 bases and the J segment 9 bases; nucleotides outside the gene matches: 8. In the study's own analysis: Amplification with reference gene primers provided the estimates of nucleated cell counts. Produced via immunoSEQ multiplex PCR; TCRdb's table is partial and in-frame only. V, J and clone size derive from that table, while D and trimming were established from the DNA sequence. Of 150,000 to 180,000 clones in the sample, roughly 83% are singletons; the top ten hold 25% to 30%. This clone was detected only once.

The chain combines TRBV24-1 with TRBJ2-1; 15 nucleotides agree with TRBD2. Sequencing input: peripheral blood. This clonotype was obtained from a woman aged 55-70 years with acute or convalescent COVID-19. CDR3: CATGGLAGGNREQFF. Written as DNA, the CDR3 is TGTGCCACCGGTGGACTAGCGGGGGGGAATCGTGAGCAGTTCTTC.